This T cell receptor (beta chain) was retrieved from a study of cytomegalovirus exposure and HLA in healthy donors listed by TCRdb under 2017. Regarding the research as a whole: An earlier analysis of several hundred of the donors reported more than 250 Gb of sequence data and 120 million or so unique TCR beta sequences from roughly 180 million T cells. An early release covering just under 650 HLA-typed donors comprised 250 to 350 gigabases of sequencing data and some 79 million unique TCR sequences. Of the 350 to 450 genotyped donors, over 70% fell in the genetic ancestry cluster associated with self-reported Caucasian donors. The study aimed to test whether signatures of past pathogen exposure could be identified by cataloging public T cell receptors. Using immunosequencing, the study profiled T cell repertoires from 666 subjects and related those repertoires to cytomegalovirus serostatus. Besides the first cohort of hundreds of subjects, a separate validation cohort made up of roughly 130 different subjects was used. The study combined high-throughput TCR immunosequencing, statistical association of individual TCRs with disease status, and machine learning to predict cytomegalovirus infection status. To study patterns of TCR occurrence, a later analysis re-analyzed previously published TCR beta repertoires from around 660 donors and added high-resolution HLA genotyping. Rather than using new phenotypic data, the later analysis identified candidate immune exposures from TCR beta sequences and from how often those sequences occurred across donors. To decide whether each TCR beta V gene segment behaved as functional or pseudogenic, an earlier analysis of some 600 of the donors relied on high-throughput TCR beta sequencing. Alongside the repertoire data, information on donor age, sex, ethnicity and CMV serostatus was compiled. A later genetic analysis took genome-wide SNP genotypes for 398 of the 666 donors and used that subset as a discovery cohort. All discovery cohort repertoires had been generated using a single sequencing platform. HLA typing included class I and class II loci at four-digit resolution. Typing coverage differed by locus: A, B, C, DRB1 and DQB1 were typed in about 620-630 donors, DQA1 in roughly 510, DPA1 in around 580, and DPB1 in 472. Several DR-DQ haplotypes were treated as single units for association and clustering because of strong linkage in the cohort. On average, around 240,000 unique TCR beta nucleotide sequences were sequenced per donor among 398 genotyped donors of the cohort, with roughly 18% of those sequences being non-productive. The investigation overall reported the following: Some IMGT-functional V segments, including TRBV6-2 and TRBV6-3, could not be distinguished by the 87-base-pair reads and were therefore excluded. A further reported finding was that TCR beta sequences accurately predicted the HLA-A and HLA-B alleles for most subjects in the first cohort. Three of the identified cytomegalovirus-associated TCR beta chains were confirmed in vitro to be specific for cytomegalovirus antigens. According to a later analysis, parvovirus B19, influenza, CMV and Epstein-Barr virus appeared linked to several top co-occurrence clusters. At a false discovery rate of 0.05, a later analysis linked approximately 18,000 TCR beta sequences to specific HLA alleles. According to the authors, the approach could potentially be generalized to other disease states and immunological phenotypes. Strong co-occurrence of HLA alleles, especially DR and DQ, made assigning TCR associations to individual alleles difficult. The classifier was reported to diagnose cytomegalovirus status with high specificity and sensitivity in both the original cohort and the validation cohort. A later analysis found that HLA-associated TCR beta chains were more clonally expanded and had lower generation probabilities than equally common non-associated chains. In a later analysis, the rate of TCR association differed among HLA loci, with DRB1 alleles having the most associated TCRs and HLA-C alleles having the fewest. The earlier analysis of around 600 of the donors excluded approximately 15 rarely observed V segments, including chromosome 9 orphons, because counts were too low. The cohort was sequenced for TCR beta chains only, and without alpha or paired-chain data the features that could be detected were limited. Because some donors lacked HLA typing at each locus, the association tests relied only on the typed subset. Compared with the approximately 710-donor mean, donors in an Asian-associated ancestry cluster had fewer N-insertions in productive TCRs, according to a later genetic analysis. V-gene and J-gene trimming of TCR beta chains was associated with a missense DCLRE1C variant in a later genetic analysis, and the association was replicated in an independent cohort. Roughly uniform sequencing depth across donors was assumed in presence/absence analyses, although this assumption may not hold. Correlated functional status among segregating V segments might reflect linkage disequilibrium, but an unknown experimental factor could not be ruled out. A group of highly shared sequence variants was considered likely to be a technical artifact of the sequencing pipeline. CMV serostatus was the only immune exposure information available for the cohort. In the study, approximately 160 TCR beta chains were listed as associated with cytomegalovirus. While some public TCRs were present in many individuals, most TCR sequences turned up only very rarely across donors. According to a later analysis, most CMV-associated TCR beta chains appeared to be HLA-restricted, and the HLA associations seemed to be driven largely by CMV exposure. In an earlier analysis of 587 of the donors, most TCR beta V segments appeared in productive rearrangements about 87% or about 30% of the time, broadly matching IMGT annotations.

Germline trimming amounts to 2 bases on V and 4 bases on J, with 5 as the count of junction bases outside the gene matches. Taken from cysteine to phenylalanine, the CDR3 has 15 residues. Left in the record is the CDR3 DNA by itself, 45 bases read in frame from the first base. As encoded in the germline V gene, CDR1 is MNHEY while CDR2 is SVGAGI. Concerning this clone: Its antigen has not been determined. Base qualities are missing; no much larger clone stands one base away.

Library prep was done by the immunoSEQ multiplex PCR assay. The multiplex PCR relied on a mix of 60 forward primers for TCR Vbeta segments and 13 reverse primers for TCR Jbeta segments. Amplification of the CDR3 region of rearranged TCR beta genes was performed with a multiplex PCR assay on genomic DNA. Amplified TCR beta libraries were sequenced as 87-base-pair reads on the Illumina HiSeq System. On the authors' methods: In a later analysis, tens of millions of unique TCR beta chains were counted across the roughly 670 repertoires, and approximately 11 million of these chains were shared by at least two donors. Raw reads were error-corrected and collapsed into unique sequences by a nearest-neighbor algorithm in which closely related sequences were merged to remove PCR and sequencing errors. V, D and J gene segments were assigned by aligning CDR3 sequences to IMGT reference sequences. For a sequence to be retained, a match of at least six nucleotides was required to both a V gene segment and a J gene segment. A rearrangement counted as productive if the CDR3 had no stop codons and remained in frame with V and J, and every other rearrangement counted as non-productive. CDR3 was defined by IMGT convention, running from the second conserved V-encoded cysteine to the conserved J-encoded phenylalanine. Sequences without an unambiguous match to a single V gene segment were excluded from the earlier analysis of several hundred of the donors. An earlier analysis of 587 of the donors classified V segments as functional when productive rearrangements were above 56.7% and as segregating when the standard deviation between donors was above 5%. A statistical classification framework was developed to diagnose cytomegalovirus status using the catalog of TCR beta chain sequences. In a later analysis, TCR nucleotide sequences were compared against IMGT/GENE-DB human TR gene sequences so that V and J genes could be assigned. A later analysis assigned CDR3 sequences and most-parsimonious VDJ recombination scenarios with the TCRdist pipeline. In a later analysis, each TCR beta chain was defined by its CDR3 amino acid sequence together with its V-gene family, and reads lacking a unique V-gene family were excluded. In a later analysis, 550 to 650 highly shared, low-generation-probability nucleotide sequences were removed to address suspected cross-contamination and a sequencing artifact. A later analysis calculated a clonal expansion index for each public chain from normalized within-repertoire ranks of inferred template counts. Generation probabilities in a later analysis came from a VDJ recombination model fitted to out-of-frame rearrangements, and those results were checked against IGoR. In a later analysis, TCR-TCR, TCR-HLA and TCR-CMV co-occurrence was scored with hypergeometric tests, and a repertoire-size bias correction was applied to TCR pairs. To estimate false discovery rates, a later analysis permuted the HLA or CMV assignments 20 times. In a later analysis, co-occurring TCRs were grouped using DBSCAN, and TCRdist sequence similarity was added for clustering within HLA-allele-positive subsets. For co-occurrence clustering, repertoires with fewer than 30,000 or more than 120,000 public chains were excluded, along with a handful of repertoires with anomalous nucleotide sharing. This immuneACCESS table, as held by TCRdb, lists in-frame sequences with V and J called but not all clones. Of the missing ones, under half trace to an unresolved V gene in checked studies; the others have no known cause. That table furnishes V, J and clone size, whereas the DNA furnished D and trimming. The sample yields fewer than 150,000 clones; 60% to 85% were counted once. The ten largest account for 2.8% of the sample.

The cohort consisted of approximately 690 healthy bone marrow donors. At the time of sampling, all cohort members were nominally healthy, though unrecorded immune exposures were likely present. The donor was CMV seronegative and belonged to the group of several hundred seronegative cohort members. Every donor gave a peripheral blood sample, and the peripheral blood mononuclear cells from that sample were used for TCR beta sequencing. The Qiagen DNeasy Blood Extraction Kit was used to extract genomic DNA from the blood cell samples. This chain joins TRBV6-5 to TRBJ1-2, with 9 bases matching TRBD1. Material: PBMCs. The sequence derives from a male donor in good health and CMV-seronegative. The CDR3 has the sequence CASSYGTGTAYGYTF. The nucleotide sequence reads TGTGCCAGCAGTTACGGGACAGGGACAGCCTATGGCTACACCTTC.